What follows are 5 T cell receptor beta chains derived from one specimen sequenced in a study of control samples from healthy donors and cancer patients. Profiling relied on immunoSEQ multiplex PCR, and the TCRdb table lists in-frame clones only, not all of them. The sample has 120,000 to 150,000 clones, 80% to 95% seen once. Sequencing was performed on blood. The source is a man aged 18 to 30 in good health.

This rearrangement joins TRBV11-3 to TRBJ1-3; D might be TRBD1 (5 bases). The CDR3 totals 15 residues. Germline V gives CDR1 SGHNT, CDR2 YENEEA. Trimming cost V 2 bases and J 2 bases, with 10 bases left between them. The chain's CDR3 is CASSLSGTAGNTIYF. CDR3 sequence (DNA): TGTGCCAGCAGCTTATCCGGGACGGCTGGAAACACCATATATTTT.

Of note for this clone: Germline and junction disagree at one end, which may indicate a read error. The chain has TRBV30 and TRBJ2-7, with 9 nucleotides matching TRBD1. The length of the CDR3 is 12 residues. Germline V gene data show CDR1 as GTSNPN and CDR2 as SVGIG (reference sequence). The CDR3 nucleotides read TGTGCCTGGAGTGTACATCGGACAGGGGCCCTCTTC. Translated: CAWSVHRTGALF.

The chain carries TRBV13 and TRBJ2-1; 9 nucleotides agree with TRBD2. This CDR3 spans 16 amino acids. V trimming: 1 base; J trimming: 4 bases; junction bases outside the gene matches: 5. Germline V gives CDR1 PRHDT, CDR2 FYEKMQ (reference sequence). CDR3: CASSLDRLAGYNEQFF. As DNA, the CDR3 is TGTGCCAGCAGCTTAGATAGGCTAGCGGGGTACAATGAGCAGTTCTTC.

The chain has TRBV6-6 and TRBJ1-5; 7 nucleotides align to TRBD1. Trimming cost V 2 bases and J 4 bases; bases outside gene matches: 5. This CDR3 contains 15 residues. Germline V gene data show CDR1 as MNHNY and CDR2 as SVGAGI (reference sequence). The CDR3 region has the DNA TGTGCCAGCAGTTACGGGACAGCGGATAATCAGCCCCAGCATTTT. Amino acid sequence: CASSYGTADNQPQHF.

This chain uses TRBV6-5 with TRBJ1-4; 7 bases align to TRBD1. The germline CDR1 and CDR2 sequences are MNHEY and SVGAGI. The CDR3 is 14 residues long. Trimming cost V 6 bases and J 5 bases; bases outside gene matches: 6. DNA of the CDR3: TGTGCCAGCAGCAGGGGGAACGAGAATGAAAAACTGTTTTTT. Translating gives CASSRGNENEKLFF.